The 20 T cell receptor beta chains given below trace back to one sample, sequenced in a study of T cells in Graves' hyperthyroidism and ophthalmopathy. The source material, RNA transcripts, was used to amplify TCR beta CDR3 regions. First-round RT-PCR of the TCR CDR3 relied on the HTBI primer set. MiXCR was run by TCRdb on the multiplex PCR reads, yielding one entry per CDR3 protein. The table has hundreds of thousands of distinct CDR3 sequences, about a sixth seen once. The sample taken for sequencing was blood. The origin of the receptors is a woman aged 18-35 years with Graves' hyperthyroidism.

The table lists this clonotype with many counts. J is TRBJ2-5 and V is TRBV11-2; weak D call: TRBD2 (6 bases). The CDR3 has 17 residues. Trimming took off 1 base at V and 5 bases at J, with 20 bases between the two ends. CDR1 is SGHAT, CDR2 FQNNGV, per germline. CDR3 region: CASSLGPPGGKGETQYF. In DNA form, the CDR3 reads TGTGCCAGCAGCTTAGGTCCCCCTGGCGGGAAAGGGGAGACCCAGTACTTC.

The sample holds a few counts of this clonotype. The CDR3 coding sequence is TGCAGTGCTGAGCGACGGAGGGGACAGCCCCAGCATTTT. It codes for CSAERRRGQPQHF. The V and J genes are TRBV20-1 and TRBJ1-5; D is perhaps TRBD1 (5 bases). The CDR3 has 13 amino acids. V gave up 5 bases and J gave up 7 bases, with 15 bases separating them. The germline V gene encodes CDR1 DFQATT and CDR2 SNEGSKA (reference sequence).

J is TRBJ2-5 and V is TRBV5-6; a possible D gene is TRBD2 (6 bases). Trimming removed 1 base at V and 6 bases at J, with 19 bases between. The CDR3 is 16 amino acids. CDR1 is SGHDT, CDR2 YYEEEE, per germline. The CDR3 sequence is CASSLSYSGGRQTQYF. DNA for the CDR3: TGTGCCAGCAGCTTGAGTTATAGCGGAGGTCGGCAGACCCAGTACTTC.

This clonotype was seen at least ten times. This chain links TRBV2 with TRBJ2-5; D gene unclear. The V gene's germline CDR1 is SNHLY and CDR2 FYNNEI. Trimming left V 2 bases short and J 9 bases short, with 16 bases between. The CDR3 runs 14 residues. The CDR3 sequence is CASSETGAGLAQYF. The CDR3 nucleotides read TGTGCCAGCAGTGAAACCGGAGCCGGTCTGGCCCAGTACTTC.

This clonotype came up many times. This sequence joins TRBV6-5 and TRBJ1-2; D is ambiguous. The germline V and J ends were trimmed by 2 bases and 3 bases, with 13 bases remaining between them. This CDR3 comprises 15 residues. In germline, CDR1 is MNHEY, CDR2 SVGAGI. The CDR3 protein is CASSYQSLGDYGYTF. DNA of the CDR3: TGTGCCAGCAGTTACCAGTCATTGGGAGACTATGGCTACACCTTC.

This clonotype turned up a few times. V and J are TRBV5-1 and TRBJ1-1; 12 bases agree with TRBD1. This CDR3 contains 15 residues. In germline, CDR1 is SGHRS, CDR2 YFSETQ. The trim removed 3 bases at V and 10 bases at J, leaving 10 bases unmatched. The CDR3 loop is CASSWGDRGQARAFF. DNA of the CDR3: TGCGCCAGCAGCTGGGGGGACAGGGGGCAGGCAAGAGCTTTCTTT.

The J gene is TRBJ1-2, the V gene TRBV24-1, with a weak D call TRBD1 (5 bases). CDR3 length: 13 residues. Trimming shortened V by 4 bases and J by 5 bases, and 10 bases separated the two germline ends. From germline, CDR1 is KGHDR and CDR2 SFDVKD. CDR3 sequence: CATSDWDGYGYTF. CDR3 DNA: TGTGCCACCAGTGACTGGGACGGGTATGGCTACACCTTC.

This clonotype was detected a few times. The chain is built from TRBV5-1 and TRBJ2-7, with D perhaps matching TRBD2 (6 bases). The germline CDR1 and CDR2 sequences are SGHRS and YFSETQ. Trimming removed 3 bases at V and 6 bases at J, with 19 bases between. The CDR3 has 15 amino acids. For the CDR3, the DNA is TGCGCCAGCAGCTGGGAAGCAGGGACGGGGGTCGAGCAGTACTTC. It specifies CASSWEAGTGVEQYF.

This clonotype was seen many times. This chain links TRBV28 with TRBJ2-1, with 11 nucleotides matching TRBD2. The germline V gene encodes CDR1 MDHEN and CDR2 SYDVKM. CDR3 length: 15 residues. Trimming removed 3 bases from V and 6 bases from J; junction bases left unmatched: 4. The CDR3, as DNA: TGTGCCAGCAGTTTGGAGACTAGCGGGATCAATGAGCAGTTCTTC. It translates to CASSLETSGINEQFF.

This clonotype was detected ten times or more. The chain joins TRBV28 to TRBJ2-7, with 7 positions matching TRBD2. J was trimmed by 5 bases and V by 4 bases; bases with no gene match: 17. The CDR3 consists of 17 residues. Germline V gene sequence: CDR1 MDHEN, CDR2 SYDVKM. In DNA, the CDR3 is TGTGCCAGCAGTTCCTCCGCCTATGGGCGGGAGAGCGACGAGCAGTACTTC. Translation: CASSSSAYGRESDEQYF. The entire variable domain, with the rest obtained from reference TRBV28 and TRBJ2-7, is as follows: DVKVTQSSRYLVKRTGEKVFLECVQDMDHENMFWYRQDPGLGLRLIYFSYDVKMKEKGDIPEGYSVSREKKERFSLILESASTNQTSMYLCASSSSAYGRESDEQYFGPGTRLTVT.

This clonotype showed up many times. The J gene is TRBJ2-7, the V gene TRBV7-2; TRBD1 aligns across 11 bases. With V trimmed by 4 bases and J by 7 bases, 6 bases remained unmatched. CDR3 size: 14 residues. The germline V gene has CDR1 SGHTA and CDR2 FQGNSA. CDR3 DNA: TGTGCCAGCAGCTCGGGACAGGGGGTAGGAGAGCAGTACTTC. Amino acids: CASSSGQGVGEQYF.

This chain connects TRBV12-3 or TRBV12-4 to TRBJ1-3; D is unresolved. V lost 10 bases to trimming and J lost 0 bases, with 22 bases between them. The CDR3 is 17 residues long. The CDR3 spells CATLGAPGQLSGNTIYF. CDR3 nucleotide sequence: TGTGCCACCTTAGGCGCCCCCGGGCAGCTCTCTGGAAACACCATATATTTT.

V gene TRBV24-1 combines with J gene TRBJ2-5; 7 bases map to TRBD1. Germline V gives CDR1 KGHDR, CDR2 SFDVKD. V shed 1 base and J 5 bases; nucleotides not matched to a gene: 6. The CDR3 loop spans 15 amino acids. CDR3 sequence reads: CATSDFSTGLETQYF. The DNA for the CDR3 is TGTGCCACCAGTGATTTCTCGACAGGGTTGGAGACCCAGTACTTC.

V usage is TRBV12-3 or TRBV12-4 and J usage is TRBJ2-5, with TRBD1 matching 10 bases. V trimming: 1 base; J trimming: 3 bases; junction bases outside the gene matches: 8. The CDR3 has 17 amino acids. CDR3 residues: CASSLGWGDRGEETQYF. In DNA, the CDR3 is TGTGCCAGCAGTTTAGGTTGGGGGGACAGGGGAGAAGAGACCCAGTACTTC.

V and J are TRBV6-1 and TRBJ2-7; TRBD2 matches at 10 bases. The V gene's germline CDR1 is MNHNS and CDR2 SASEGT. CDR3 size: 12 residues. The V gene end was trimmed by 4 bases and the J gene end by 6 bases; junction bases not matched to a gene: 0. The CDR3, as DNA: TGTGCCAGCAGTGGGACTAGCGGCGAGCAGTACTTC. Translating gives CASSGTSGEQYF.

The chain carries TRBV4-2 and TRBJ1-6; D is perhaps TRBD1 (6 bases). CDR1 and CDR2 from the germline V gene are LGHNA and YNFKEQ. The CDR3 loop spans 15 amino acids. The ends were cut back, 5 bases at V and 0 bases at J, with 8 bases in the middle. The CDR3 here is CASSKGVSYNSPLHF. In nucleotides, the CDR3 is TGTGCCAGCAGCAAGGGGGTCTCCTATAATTCACCCCTCCACTTT.

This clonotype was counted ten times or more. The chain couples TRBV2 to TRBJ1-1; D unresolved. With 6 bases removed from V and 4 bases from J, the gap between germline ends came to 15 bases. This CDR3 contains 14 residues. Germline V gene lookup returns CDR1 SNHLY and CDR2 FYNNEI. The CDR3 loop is CASSSPASGTEAFF. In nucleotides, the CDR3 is TGTGCCAGCAGCTCCCCGGCGTCGGGCACTGAAGCTTTCTTT.

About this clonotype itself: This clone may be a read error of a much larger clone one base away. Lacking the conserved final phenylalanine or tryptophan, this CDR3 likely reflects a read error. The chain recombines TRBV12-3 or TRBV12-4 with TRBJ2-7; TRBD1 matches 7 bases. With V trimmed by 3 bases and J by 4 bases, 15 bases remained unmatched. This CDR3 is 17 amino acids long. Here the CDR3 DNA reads TGTGCCAGCAGTTTGTTTCTGGTGTGGGACAGACCTTACGAGCAGTACCTC. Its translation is CASSLFLVWDRPYEQYL.

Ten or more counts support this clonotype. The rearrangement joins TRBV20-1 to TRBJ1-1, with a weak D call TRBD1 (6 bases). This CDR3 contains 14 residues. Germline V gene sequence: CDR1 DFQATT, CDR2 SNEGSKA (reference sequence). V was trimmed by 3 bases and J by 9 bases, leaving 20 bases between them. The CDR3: CSARTGAGESQAFF. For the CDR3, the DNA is TGCAGTGCTAGGACAGGCGCCGGGGAGTCTCAAGCTTTCTTT.

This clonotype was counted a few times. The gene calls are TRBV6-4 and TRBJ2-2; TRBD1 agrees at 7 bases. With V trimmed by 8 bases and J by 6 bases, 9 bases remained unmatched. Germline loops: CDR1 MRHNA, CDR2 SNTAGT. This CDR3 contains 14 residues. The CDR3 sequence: CASQGDQEAGELFF. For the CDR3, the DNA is TGTGCCAGCCAGGGGGACCAAGAGGCCGGGGAGCTGTTTTTT.